Below are 8 T cell receptor beta chains sequenced from a single sample in a study of Ad26.COV2.S vaccination and SARS-CoV-2 variants (dated by TCRdb to about 2021). The sample's treatment or condition label, decoded: over 15 received Ad26.COV2.S at low or high dose, single or two shots; five or six received placebo; per-sample allocation not given. For vaccine and placebo recipients, repertoires were sequenced using samples collected on day 63 after the first injection. The protocol used for the library was the immunoSEQ multiplex PCR assay. The table comes from immuneACCESS by way of TCRdb, which keeps in-frame sequences with V and J called. Part of the clones is missing from these tables; in studies checked, under half for an unresolved V gene and the rest for unknown reasons. In this sample the table shows 510,000 or so clones, around 90% of which occur a single time. The ten largest account for about 13% of the sample.

The input for sequencing was peripheral blood, taken in a trial of Ad26.COV2.S vaccine versus placebo. These receptor sequences come from a person between 18 and 60 years old who received the Ad26.COV2.S COVID-19 vaccine or a placebo.

The chain combines TRBV28 with TRBJ2-2; D remains ambiguous. The CDR3 has 13 residues. The germline V gene has CDR1 MDHEN and CDR2 SYDVKM. V was pared by 5 bases and J by 3 bases, with 7 bases between. The chain's CDR3 is CASSPPHTGELFF. As DNA, the CDR3 is TGTGCCAGCAGTCCGCCGCACACCGGGGAGCTGTTTTTT.

This chain joins TRBV24-1 and TRBJ2-1; no reliable D call. From germline, CDR1 is KGHDR and CDR2 SFDVKD. The CDR3 contains 11 residues. Trimming cost V 7 bases and J 8 bases, with 8 bases left between them. CDR3 in DNA: TGTGCCACCAGATCCGGTCATGAGCAGTTCTTC. It codes for CATRSGHEQFF.

The chain couples TRBV5-1 to TRBJ2-1; 11 bases map to TRBD2. This CDR3 comprises 18 residues. V was pared by 0 bases and J by 8 bases, with 13 bases of the junction left unmatched. Germline-derived CDR1 and CDR2 are SGHRS and YFSETQ. The CDR3 loop reads CASSLAWGLAGGYDEQFF. CDR3 coding DNA: TGCGCCAGCAGCTTGGCCTGGGGTCTAGCGGGAGGTTACGATGAGCAGTTCTTC.

The rearrangement links TRBV21-1 to TRBJ1-6. TRBV21-1 is deemed a pseudogene. The CDR3 covers 14 residues. The CDR3 spells CASSNRDANSPLHF. The CDR3 DNA reads as TGTGCCAGCAGCAACCGGGACGCAAACTCACCCCTCCACTTT.

This clone has only one observation. The chain employs TRBV4-3 and TRBJ2-4, with D perhaps matching TRBD1 (5 bases). Germline CDR1 reads LGHNA; CDR2 reads YSLEER. Trimming stripped 3 bases from V and 1 base from J, with 16 bases between. The CDR3 is made up of 17 amino acids. CDR3 sequence reads: CASSHRQSVVAKNIQYF. The CDR3 DNA reads TGCGCCAGCAGCCACCGACAGTCCGTCGTCGCCAAAAACATTCAGTACTTC.

The rearrangement joins TRBV7-9 to TRBJ2-7; 11 bases are shared with TRBD2. CDR1 is SEHNR, CDR2 FQNEAQ, per germline (reference sequence). After removal of 4 bases from V and 4 bases from J, the junction contained 9 bases not matched to a gene. The CDR3 has 16 amino acids. CDR3 region: CASSSPSGLAAYEQYF. Written as DNA, the CDR3 is TGTGCCAGCAGCTCCCCTTCGGGACTAGCGGCATACGAGCAGTACTTC.

This chain joins TRBV5-3 and TRBJ2-7, with a tentative D call TRBD2 (5 bases). TRBV5-3 is recorded as an ORF, its role being uncertain. The CDR3 is 15 residues long. The V end lost 3 bases, the J end lost 1 base, and 14 bases lay between the germline ends. The CDR3 is CARSYARGRSYEQYF. CDR3 coding DNA: TGTGCCAGAAGCTACGCCAGAGGGCGATCCTACGAGCAGTACTTC.

V usage is TRBV19 and J usage is TRBJ1-6, with D unclear. Germline-derived CDR1 and CDR2 are LNHDA and SQIVND (reference sequence). Trimming removed 10 bases from V and 5 bases from J, with 12 bases in between. The CDR3 consists of 13 residues. CDR3 residues: CATAFGNNSPLHF. Written as DNA, the CDR3 is TGTGCCACTGCGTTCGGGAATAATTCACCCCTCCACTTT.